The 32 T cell receptor beta chains given below trace back to one sample, sequenced in a study of T-cell memory formation after mild COVID-19. TCRdb re-derived calls from the 5' RACE reads in MiXCR, one entry per CDR3 protein. The sample carries about 400,000 distinct CDR3 sequences, about 25% recorded once. Sequencing was done on a sample of PBMCs or a T cell subset sorted from them (not recorded which). These receptors were collected from an adult woman who had mild COVID-19 (a few samples of this study predate the infection). Cell type and time point are not known.

This clonotype occurred a few times. The chain joins TRBV7-8 to TRBJ2-5; 8 bases fit TRBD2. The trim removed 5 bases at V and 11 bases at J, leaving 10 bases unmatched. The CDR3 totals 13 residues. The germline gives CDR1 SGHVS, CDR2 FQNEAQ. CDR3 sequence reads: CASSPRAQREQYF. The CDR3 DNA is TGTGCCAGCAGCCCGCGCGCCCAGCGGGAGCAGTACTTC.

This clonotype was recorded a few times. The chain joins TRBV30 to TRBJ1-1, with no clear D. CDR1 and CDR2 (germline): GTSNPN, SVGIG (reference sequence). The CDR3 has 11 amino acids. The germline V and J ends were trimmed by 3 bases and 1 base, with 3 bases remaining between them. The CDR3 sequence is CAWRKNTEAFF. The DNA of the CDR3 is TGTGCCTGGAGAAAGAACACTGAAGCTTTCTTT.

The chain combines TRBV4-3 with TRBJ1-2; D perhaps matches TRBD1 (5 bases). V lost 0 bases and J 3 bases, leaving 14 bases between the germline ends. There are 16 residues in the CDR3. Per germline, CDR1 LGHNA and CDR2 YSLEER. In DNA, the CDR3 is TGCGCCAGCAGCCAAGACGGGACGAGGGCCTACTATGGCTACACCTTC. Residues: CASSQDGTRAYYGYTF.

V is TRBV29-1 and J is TRBJ2-7; D may correspond to TRBD1 or TRBD2 (6 bases each). Germline V lookup: CDR1 SQVTM, CDR2 ANQGSEA. The CDR3 contains 14 residues. V dropped 5 bases and J dropped 2 bases, with 16 bases sitting between them. CDR3 protein: CSVRGGKGTYEQYF. In DNA, the CDR3 is TGCAGCGTTAGAGGGGGGAAGGGGACCTACGAGCAGTACTTC.

This clonotype was detected ten times or more. The chain joins TRBV12-3 or TRBV12-4 to TRBJ2-5; no clear D gene. This CDR3 spans 15 amino acids. V lost 0 bases and J 2 bases, leaving 10 bases between the germline ends. The CDR3, as DNA: TGTGCCAGCAGTTTAGCTCCCAGCATTCAAGAGACCCAGTACTTC. This gives the protein CASSLAPSIQETQYF.

This clonotype was counted between two and nine times. The rearrangement joins TRBV6-5 to TRBJ1-3; tentatively, D is TRBD1 (6 bases). Germline CDR1 is MNHEY and CDR2 is SVGAGI. The length of the CDR3 is 15 residues. The ends were cut back, 0 bases at V and 3 bases at J, with 9 bases in the middle. The CDR3 sequence is CASSYSGQLGNTIYF. The DNA of the CDR3 is TGTGCCAGCAGTTACTCCGGACAGCTTGGAAACACCATATATTTT.

The table lists this clonotype with a few counts. V usage is TRBV20-1 and J usage is TRBJ1-1; perhaps TRBD1 as D (6 bases). Trimming took off 4 bases at V and 3 bases at J, with 15 bases between the two ends. The CDR3 has 14 residues. Looked up from germline, CDR1 is DFQATT and CDR2 is SNEGSKA (reference sequence). For the CDR3, the DNA is TGCAGTGCTACCATCAGGGGTGGGGACACTGAAGCTTTCTTT. Protein: CSATIRGGDTEAFF.

J is TRBJ2-1 and V is TRBV6-1, with TRBD2 matching 9 bases. The CDR3 sequence is 16 residues long. CDR1 MNHNS and CDR2 SASEGT come from the germline V gene. The V gene end was trimmed by 5 bases and the J gene end by 0 bases; junction bases not matched to a gene: 5. This CDR3 reads CASSTSGRSSYNEQFF. As DNA, the CDR3 is TGTGCCAGCAGTACTAGCGGGCGGAGCTCCTACAATGAGCAGTTCTTC.

The chain uses TRBV5-1 and TRBJ1-1; D call uncertain. The CDR3 length is 16 residues. V lost 4 bases, J lost 0 bases, and 16 bases lay in between. Germline V CDR1 and CDR2: SGHRS, YFSETQ. The chain's CDR3 is CASSPGEALLNTEAFF. CDR3 DNA: TGCGCCAGCAGCCCCGGGGAGGCTCTTCTGAACACTGAAGCTTTCTTT.

This clonotype was detected ten times or more. This rearrangement joins TRBV6-4 to TRBJ2-3; no firm D call. Germline V gene data show CDR1 as MRHNA and CDR2 as SNTAGT. Trimming shortened V by 2 bases and J by 4 bases, and 7 bases separated the two germline ends. The CDR3 is made up of 13 amino acids. The CDR3 protein is CASSDGEADTQYF. The CDR3 coding sequence is TGTGCCAGCAGTGACGGGGAAGCAGATACGCAGTATTTT.

This clonotype was seen only a few times. The CDR3 DNA follows: TGTGCCAGCAGCCATCGGACTAGCGGGAGAATGGAGACCCAGTACTTC. Amino acids: CASSHRTSGRMETQYF. This chain links TRBV12-3 or TRBV12-4 with TRBJ2-5; 13 positions match TRBD2. The V gene end was trimmed by 6 bases and the J gene end by 5 bases; junction bases not matched to a gene: 9. This CDR3 spans 16 amino acids.

This chain uses TRBV5-1 with TRBJ2-5, with 10 bases matching TRBD1. J was trimmed by 5 bases and V by 4 bases; bases with no gene match: 11. There are 16 residues in the CDR3. Germline values: CDR1 SGHRS, CDR2 YFSETQ. In DNA, the CDR3 is TGCGCCAGCAGCCAGCCAGACAGGGGGCGCCGGGAGACCCAGTACTTC. Translating gives CASSQPDRGRRETQYF.

The chain joins TRBV12-3 or TRBV12-4 to TRBJ2-5, with TRBD1 identical over 10 bases. The V segment lost 5 bases and the J segment 5 bases; nucleotides outside the gene matches: 5. The CDR3 has 14 amino acids. Written as DNA, the CDR3 is TGTGCCAGCAGTATTGGACAGGGGGTTGAGACCCAGTACTTC. Translating gives CASSIGQGVETQYF.

This clonotype was found a few times. The CDR3: CASSLVGGRHVTGELFF. For the CDR3, the DNA is TGCGCCAGCAGCTTGGTTGGGGGGCGGCATGTCACCGGGGAGCTGTTTTTT. The chain couples TRBV5-1 to TRBJ2-2; D might be TRBD1 or TRBD2, each matching 6 bases. The germline V gene encodes CDR1 SGHRS and CDR2 YFSETQ. V was cut by 0 bases and J by 4 bases, with 16 bases left in between. There are 17 residues in the CDR3.

There are a few counts of this clonotype. The CDR3 spells CASSLGAWGTGYGYTF. CDR3 coding DNA: TGTGCCAGCAGCTTAGGGGCGTGGGGGACAGGCTATGGCTACACCTTC. This sequence joins TRBV7-8 and TRBJ1-2; 8 bases agree with TRBD1. Germline V gene data show CDR1 as SGHVS and CDR2 as FQNEAQ. Trimming removed 1 base from V and 4 bases from J; junction bases left unmatched: 8. The CDR3 length is 16 residues.

The V and J genes are TRBV20-1 and TRBJ2-7; D remains ambiguous. V was shortened by 4 bases and J by 3 bases, with 13 bases between the two germline ends. The CDR3 is 13 amino acids. Germline lookup yields CDR1 DFQATT and CDR2 SNEGSKA (reference sequence). CDR3 residues: CSAKYTDDYEQYF. Here the CDR3 DNA reads TGCAGTGCTAAGTACACGGACGACTACGAGCAGTACTTC.

The V gene is TRBV3-1, the J gene TRBJ1-6; D remains unclear. There are 15 residues in the CDR3. The germline V gene encodes CDR1 LGHDT and CDR2 YNNKEL (reference sequence). The V gene lost 1 base and the J gene lost 7 bases, with 11 bases spanning the gap. CDR3 DNA sequence: TGTGCCAGCAGCCAAGGGAGCGTGGGGAATTCACCCCTCCACTTT. Translating gives CASSQGSVGNSPLHF.

This clonotype was detected a few times. The CDR3 DNA sequence: TGTGCCAGCACGACTAGCGGGATTTCCAACGAGCAGTACTTC. This translates into CASTTSGISNEQYF. The chain carries TRBV27 and TRBJ2-7, with 11 bases fitting TRBD2. This CDR3 has 14 residues. V shed 7 bases and J 5 bases; nucleotides not matched to a gene: 7. CDR1 is MNHEY and CDR2 is SMNVEV in the germline V gene (reference sequence).

In this sample, this clonotype turned up once. J is TRBJ1-1 and V is TRBV6-2 or TRBV6-3, with 9 bases fitting TRBD1. J was trimmed by 0 bases and V by 4 bases; bases with no gene match: 15. Germline V gives CDR1 MNHEY, CDR2 SVGEGT. The CDR3 has 19 amino acids. The CDR3 reads CASSSLFWTGDPVNTEAFF. The CDR3 DNA sequence: TGTGCCAGCAGTTCCCTTTTTTGGACAGGGGACCCGGTGAACACTGAAGCTTTCTTT.

CDR3 residues: CASSQDPGRNYGYTF. As DNA, the CDR3 is TGTGCCAGCAGCCAAGATCCTGGCAGGAACTATGGCTACACCTTC. The V call is TRBV4-2, the J call TRBJ1-2; D is unclear. This CDR3 spans 15 amino acids. V lost 0 bases to trimming and J lost 2 bases, with 10 bases between them. CDR1 LGHNA and CDR2 YNFKEQ come from the germline V gene.

This clonotype has only one observation. This sequence joins TRBV20-1 and TRBJ2-3; no firm D call. This CDR3 has 13 residues. Germline CDR1 DFQATT, CDR2 SNEGSKA (reference sequence). Between the trimmed V and J ends, which lost 5 bases and 5 bases, there was a span of 14 bases. CDR3 DNA: TGCAGTGCTCCGGTAGTGGGCCAAGATACGCAGTATTTT. Amino acid sequence: CSAPVVGQDTQYF.

This clonotype was detected many times. The rearrangement links TRBV15 to TRBJ2-3; 10 bases fit TRBD2. Germline loops: CDR1 LNHNV, CDR2 YYDKDF (reference sequence). The CDR3 is 14 amino acids. Losses at the gene ends were 8 bases for V and 13 bases for J; bases not matched to a gene: 15. Here the CDR3 reads CATAVAGGPGTKYF. CDR3 nucleotides: TGTGCCACCGCGGTAGCGGGAGGCCCCGGAACAAAGTATTTT.

The table lists this clonotype with a few counts. The chain carries TRBV4-1 and TRBJ2-3; D not certain. Germline CDR1 is MGHRA and CDR2 is YSYEKL. The CDR3 has 15 residues. V shed 0 bases and J shed 1 base, with 8 bases lying between them. The CDR3 sequence is CASSQEGRGTDTQYF. CDR3 DNA: TGCGCCAGCAGCCAAGAGGGCCGGGGCACAGATACGCAGTATTTT.

This clonotype was counted only a few times. The V call is TRBV20-1, the J call TRBJ2-3, with 9 bases lining up with TRBD1. With 3 bases clipped from V and 0 bases from J, the junction kept 1 base outside the gene matches. The CDR3 is 14 residues long. The V gene's germline CDR1 is DFQATT and CDR2 SNEGSKA (reference sequence). The CDR3 DNA is TGCAGTGCTAGGACAGGGGGAAGCACAGATACGCAGTATTTT. Its translation is CSARTGGSTDTQYF.

This clonotype has only a few counts. The chain uses TRBV24-1 and TRBJ2-5, with 7 positions matching TRBD1. Germline V CDR1 and CDR2: KGHDR, SFDVKD. V gave up 5 bases and J gave up 2 bases; unmatched junction bases: 22. The CDR3 runs to 20 residues. CDR3 sequence (DNA): TGTGCCACCAGTGGTGAATTGGGAACAGGGCTACAGGGGAGACAAGAGACCCAGTACTTC. This gives the protein CATSGELGTGLQGRQETQYF.

In its sample, this clonotype was seen a few times. The gene calls are TRBV7-9 and TRBJ1-1; D might be TRBD1 (6 bases). CDR1 is SEHNR and CDR2 is FQNEAQ in the germline V gene (reference sequence). The V and J ends lost 5 bases and 6 bases respectively, with 13 bases between them. CDR3 length: 13 residues. The CDR3 DNA reads as TGTGCCAGCAGCAAAACAGGGAAATCTGAAGCTTTCTTT. This gives the protein CASSKTGKSEAFF.

The rearrangement joins TRBV7-8 to TRBJ1-6; 9 bases match TRBD1. With 6 bases clipped from V and 6 bases from J, the junction kept 6 bases outside the gene matches. The CDR3 totals 15 residues. The germline V gene has CDR1 SGHVS and CDR2 FQNEAQ. CDR3 bases: TGTGCCAGCAGGACGGGACAGGGATTTAATTCACCCCTCCACTTT. It translates to CASRTGQGFNSPLHF.

The chain has TRBV7-9 and TRBJ2-1; no clear D gene. Germline lookup yields CDR1 SEHNR and CDR2 FQNEAQ (reference sequence). This CDR3 is 14 amino acids long. Trimming pared 4 bases from V and 12 bases from J, leaving 19 bases between. CDR3 amino acids: CASSSPSTRKGQFF. The DNA of the CDR3 is TGTGCCAGCAGCTCGCCATCCACAAGGAAAGGGCAGTTCTTC.

This clonotype was detected a few times. This sequence joins TRBV7-8 and TRBJ2-1; 11 bases line up with TRBD1. Losses at the gene ends were 0 bases for V and 9 bases for J; bases not matched to a gene: 10. CDR1 is SGHVS, CDR2 FQNEAQ, per germline. This CDR3 contains 17 residues. The CDR3 bases are TGTGCCAGCAGCTTAGCATACAAGGACAGGGGGCGAGGTGAGCAGTTCTTC. This encodes CASSLAYKDRGRGEQFF.

This clonotype was recorded many times. The gene calls are TRBV12-3 or TRBV12-4 and TRBJ1-6; D not certain. The CDR3 sequence is 13 residues long. The V and J ends lost 5 bases and 7 bases respectively, with 9 bases between them. In DNA form, the CDR3 reads TGTGCCAGCAGTCTCAGAGAGAATTCACCCCTCCACTTT. Its translation is CASSLRENSPLHF.

J is TRBJ2-1 and V is TRBV7-3; a weak D match, TRBD1 (6 bases). The germline gives CDR1 SGHTA, CDR2 FQGTGA. This CDR3 has 16 amino acids. Trimming cost V 5 bases and J 5 bases, with 19 bases left between them. The CDR3 region is CASSPPPGVVDNEQFF. In DNA, the CDR3 is TGTGCCAGCAGCCCTCCCCCAGGGGTGGTGGACAATGAGCAGTTCTTC.

This clonotype appeared a few times. The chain links TRBV7-2 to TRBJ2-3; no definite D call. Germline CDR1 is SGHTA and CDR2 is FQGNSA. Trimming took off 1 base at V and 5 bases at J, with 13 bases between the two ends. The CDR3 loop spans 15 amino acids. In DNA form, the CDR3 reads TGTGCCAGCAGCTTAGTGCCGGGTGTGGGAGATACGCAGTATTTT. It codes for CASSLVPGVGDTQYF.